A selection of T cell receptor beta chains follows, all from one sample in a study of vaccination effects on CD4 cells after COVID-19. The repertoire was sequenced with immunoSEQ multiplex PCR; TCRdb's copy has only in-frame clones and lacks some. Of 20,000 to 30,000 clones in the sample, around 79% were seen once. Their antigens are not known. Sequenced here: CD4+ T cells from PBMCs cultured with SARS-CoV-2 spike peptides, sampled after COVID-19 vaccination. The receptors shown here come from a human donor who received a COVID-19 vaccine. Some clones in this sample may be carry-over from other donors' samples. CDR3s include the opening cysteine and the closing phenylalanine or tryptophan. A D gene is named only where the DNA matches it firmly. Clone size is given for some rows only: seen once, a few or many times, or a class if the clone is expanded.

TRBJ2-4,.,TRBD1,TRBV28,CASSLDRGRGNIQYF,TGTGCCAGCAGCCTCGACAGGGGGCGGGGAAACATTCAGTACTTC
TRBJ1-2,.,.,TRBV2,CASSSQGDRGYTF,TGTGCCAGCAGTTCACAGGGAGATCGGGGCTACACCTTC
TRBJ2-1,.,.,TRBV6-1,CASTPTRINEQFF,TGTGCCAGCACTCCGACTAGGATCAATGAGCAGTTCTTC
TRBJ2-1,.,.,TRBV19,CASSSQHRVLSHEQFF,TGTGCCAGTAGTTCCCAACACAGGGTTTTGAGCCATGAGCAGTTCTTC
TRBJ2-5,.,.,TRBV12-3/TRBV12-4,CASSLQETQYF,TGTGCCAGCAGTTTGCAAGAGACCCAGTACTTC
TRBJ2-2,.,.,TRBV28,CASRAAGARGTGELFF,TGTGCCAGCAGGGCCGCGGGGGCGCGAGGCACCGGGGAGCTGTTTTTT
TRBJ1-2,.,.,TRBV19,CASSPPGRRNYGYTF,TGTGCCAGTAGCCCCCCAGGGAGAAGAAACTATGGCTACACCTTC
TRBJ1-1,.,.,TRBV27,CASSWTPGNTEAFF,TGTGCCAGCAGTTGGACGCCGGGGAACACTGAAGCTTTCTTT
TRBJ2-3,.,TRBD2,TRBV7-9,CASSFGLADPDTQYF,TGTGCCAGCAGCTTTGGACTAGCGGATCCAGATACGCAGTATTTT
TRBJ2-3,.,.,TRBV5-1,CASSLALGDTQYF,TGCGCCAGCAGCTTGGCTCTGGGAGATACGCAGTATTTT
TRBJ1-3,.,.,TRBV7-2,CASSPYSDTIYF,TGTGCCAGCAGCCCATACAGTGACACCATATATTTT
TRBJ2-2,.,.,TRBV7-9,CASSLSSPRNTGELFF,TGTGCCAGCAGCTTAAGCAGTCCTAGAAACACCGGGGAGCTGTTTTTT
TRBJ1-5,.,.,TRBV2,CASSELGGQPQHF,TGTGCCAGCAGTGAATTGGGGGGCCAGCCCCAGCATTTT
TRBJ2-6,once,TRBD2,TRBV2,CASSTRGRGSSGANVLTF,TGTGCCAGCAGCACTAGAGGGCGGGGGAGCTCTGGGGCCAACGTCCTGACTTTC
TRBJ1-1,.,.,TRBV2,CASLGQRNLEAFF,TGTGCCAGCCTTGGACAGAGGAATCTCGAAGCTTTCTTT
TRBJ2-1,.,TRBD2,TRBV19,CASSGLAGGPGEQFF,TGTGCCAGTAGTGGACTAGCGGGGGGGCCGGGTGAGCAGTTCTTC